What follows are 3 T cell receptor beta chains derived from one specimen sequenced in a study of technical replicates of blood from a few donors listed by TCRdb under 2017. Library prep was done by the immunoSEQ multiplex PCR assay. TCRdb stores this immuneACCESS table with in-frame sequences only. Part of the clones is absent; in the studies checked, under half of the shortfall reflects unresolved V genes, and no reason is known for the rest. This sample comprises around 68,000 clones, nearly 98% of them detected only once. The ten largest clones add up to more than 0.25% of the sample. The sample comprised T cells isolated from PBMCs. These receptors originate from a human donor in good health.

The chain has TRBV6-1 and TRBJ1-2, with TRBD1 matching over 9 bases. Germline assignment: CDR1 MNHNS and CDR2 SASEGT. This CDR3 has 17 amino acids. With V trimmed by 3 bases and J by 4 bases, 12 bases remained unmatched. The CDR3 coding sequence is TGTGCCAGCAGTGATTACGGGACAGGGAGGTATGGCTATGGCTACACCTTC. Encoded protein: CASSDYGTGRYGYGYTF.

The chain combines TRBV6-1 with TRBJ1-5; D gene uncertain. Trimming stripped 5 bases from V and 7 bases from J, with 18 bases between. This CDR3 has 15 amino acids. From germline, CDR1 is MNHNS and CDR2 SASEGT. CDR3 DNA: TGTGCCAGCAGTCTTGAGAGACACGGCGAACAGCCCCAGCATTTT. Its protein is CASSLERHGEQPQHF.

The V call is TRBV4-1, the J call TRBJ2-5; 8 bases map to TRBD2. V was clipped by 1 base and J by 5 bases; unmatched bases: 6. This CDR3 region has 15 residues. Germline CDR1 MGHRA, CDR2 YSYEKL. Written as DNA, the CDR3 is TGCGCCAGCAGCCAAGGACAGCGGGAGCTGGAGACCCAGTACTTC. Translating it yields CASSQGQRELETQYF.